The 28 T cell receptor beta chains given below trace back to one sample, sequenced in a study of regulatory T cells in long-lasting Graves disease. Arm-PCR of CDR3 regions and iRepertoire HTBI primers were the basis on which TCR beta libraries were built. In TCRdb, the multiplex PCR reads were re-called with MiXCR into one record per CDR3 protein. The data hold approximately 540,000 distinct CDR3 sequences, with 12% observed a single time. Time point meaning: newly diagnosed GD, antithyroid drugs for less than 3 months. Making the TCR library involved RNA that had been extracted from PBMCs. These data also formed part of another study, on T cells in Graves' hyperthyroidism and ophthalmopathy.

This specimen consisted of peripheral blood mononuclear cells (PBMCs), obtained at new diagnosis, from a patient treated with antithyroid drugs. The receptors were gathered from a woman aged 25-40 years with Graves disease.

This clonotype has a count of ten or more. This rearrangement joins TRBV19 to TRBJ2-7, with 7 bases identical to TRBD1. Germline CDR1 LNHDA, CDR2 SQIVND (reference sequence). The CDR3 loop spans 15 amino acids. Trimming cost V 4 bases and J 3 bases; bases outside gene matches: 9. In nucleotides, the CDR3 is TGTGCCAGTAGTAATACCGTAGGACAGGTCTACGAGCAGTACTTC. It yields the protein CASSNTVGQVYEQYF.

This clonotype was found many times. The CDR3: CASQNAGTSVTDTQYF. The CDR3 coding sequence is TGTGCCAGTCAAAATGCCGGAACTAGCGTCACAGATACGCAGTATTTT. This chain joins TRBV19 and TRBJ2-3, with 7 bases that match TRBD2. CDR3 length: 16 amino acids. J was trimmed by 2 bases and V by 8 bases; bases with no gene match: 13. Germline CDR1 is LNHDA and CDR2 is SQIVND (reference sequence).

In this sample, this clonotype turned up many times. CDR3 sequence reads: CASSYWSDQPQHF. In DNA form, the CDR3 reads TGTGCCAGCAGTTATTGGAGTGATCAGCCCCAGCATTTT. The rearrangement joins TRBV6-5 to TRBJ1-5; D is uncertain. The germline CDR1 and CDR2 sequences are MNHEY and SVGAGI. Trimming removed 3 bases at V and 5 bases at J, with 8 bases between. The CDR3 sequence is 13 residues long.

As for this clonotype: It may be a read error: a sequence one base away is much more abundant. J is TRBJ2-2 and V is TRBV6-2 or TRBV6-3, with D unclear. Looked up from germline, CDR1 is MNHEY and CDR2 is SVGEGT. The CDR3 totals 15 residues. The CDR3 loop is CASSYRTENTRELFF. CDR3 in DNA: TGTGCCAGCAGTTACAGGACCGAGAACACCCGGGAGCTGTTTTTT.

This clonotype has just a few counts. The chain combines TRBV4-2 with TRBJ2-7, with D unresolved. From germline, CDR1 is LGHNA and CDR2 YNFKEQ. The CDR3 covers 15 residues. The V end was cut by 1 base, the J end by 2 bases, with 12 bases between. The CDR3 spells CASSQGITGTYEQYF. In DNA, the CDR3 is TGTGCCAGCAGCCAAGGGATTACTGGAACCTACGAGCAGTACTTC.

The chain's CDR3 is CSASTLAGWASYEQYF. CDR3 nucleotides: TGCAGTGCTTCGACCCTAGCGGGATGGGCCTCCTACGAGCAGTACTTC. V is TRBV20-1 and J is TRBJ2-7; 9 bases line up with TRBD2. V lost 5 bases to trimming and J lost 0 bases; unmatched junction nucleotides: 11. Germline V gene lookup returns CDR1 DFQATT and CDR2 SNEGSKA (reference sequence). The CDR3 sequence is 16 residues long.

This clonotype appeared many times. The chain couples TRBV2 to TRBJ2-1; D is unclear. The V end was cut by 5 bases, the J end by 5 bases, with 10 bases between. Germline lookup yields CDR1 SNHLY and CDR2 FYNNEI. This CDR3 region has 13 residues. In nucleotides, the CDR3 is TGTGCCAGCAGTTTGACGGAACACAATGAGCAGTTCTTC. It codes for CASSLTEHNEQFF.

This clonotype was recorded many times. V gene TRBV6-5 combines with J gene TRBJ2-6; the D is unclear. CDR3 length: 15 residues. The germline V gene has CDR1 MNHEY and CDR2 SVGAGI. Between the trimmed V and J ends, which lost 2 bases and 2 bases, there was a span of 7 bases. CDR3 amino acids: CASSYNTPGANVLTF. CDR3 sequence (DNA): TGTGCCAGCAGTTACAACACCCCTGGGGCCAACGTCCTGACTTTC.

Concerning this clonotype: Since a much larger clone is just one base distant, this may be a read error. This chain connects TRBV6-6 to TRBJ2-1; no reliable D call. The germline V and J ends were trimmed by 0 bases and 0 bases, with 9 bases remaining between them. The CDR3 has 16 amino acids. CDR1 is MNHNY, CDR2 SVGAGI, per germline (reference sequence). The CDR3 loop reads CASSYSWAPSYNEQFF. The CDR3 DNA reads TGTGCCAGCAGTTACTCCTGGGCCCCCTCCTACAATGAGCAGTTCTTC.

In its sample, this clonotype was seen many times. A read error may account for a junction end that differs from germline. The chain employs TRBV18 and TRBJ2-7; 10 bases align to TRBD2. The CDR3 runs to 12 residues. Germline-derived CDR1 and CDR2 are KGHSH and LQKENI. CDR3 bases: TGTGCCAGCTCAACGTCAACTAGCGGGACCATCTTC. Its protein is CASSTSTSGTIF.

In its sample, this clonotype was seen many times. This chain connects TRBV18 to TRBJ1-1; D not resolved. This CDR3 has 14 amino acids. The V gene's germline CDR1 is KGHSH and CDR2 LQKENI. V lost 2 bases and J 5 bases, leaving 12 bases between the germline ends. The CDR3 sequence is CASSPILGWTEAFF. DNA of the CDR3: TGTGCCAGCTCACCAATACTGGGCTGGACTGAAGCTTTCTTT.

This clonotype was seen ten or more times. The gene calls are TRBV7-2 and TRBJ2-3; tentatively, D is TRBD2 (6 bases). Germline V gives CDR1 SGHTA, CDR2 FQGNSA. This CDR3 is built from 15 residues. V lost 2 bases, J lost 1 base, and 10 bases lay in between. Here the CDR3 reads CASSLPSSGTDTQYF. The CDR3 DNA reads TGTGCCAGCAGCTTACCCTCTAGCGGCACAGATACGCAGTATTTT. Full variable domain (outside the CDR3, taken from reference TRBV7-2 and TRBJ2-3): GAGVSQSPSNKVTEKGKDVELRCDPISGHTALYWYRQSLGQGLEFLIYFQGNSAPDKSGLPSDRFSAERTGGSVSTLTIQRTQQEDSAVYLCASSLPSSGTDTQYFGPGTRLTVL.

This clonotype has a count of ten or more. The chain couples TRBV12-3 or TRBV12-4 to TRBJ2-3; D gene ambiguous. The CDR3 consists of 16 residues. V was pared by 5 bases and J by 0 bases, with 15 bases between. CDR3 protein: CASSPSPQLSTDTQYF. CDR3 bases: TGTGCCAGCAGTCCCAGCCCACAGTTGAGCACAGATACGCAGTATTTT.

In this sample, this clonotype turned up many times. The V and J genes are TRBV28 and TRBJ1-2; no clear D gene. Germline V CDR1 and CDR2: MDHEN, SYDVKM. V was pared by 5 bases and J by 3 bases, with 7 bases between. The CDR3 runs to 12 residues. CDR3 sequence reads: CASSPSHYGYTF. The CDR3 bases are TGTGCCAGCAGTCCCTCTCACTATGGCTACACCTTC.

This clonotype was seen a few times. A read error is likely here: a far larger clone is one base away. This chain uses TRBV7-8 with TRBJ2-5, with 12 bases that match TRBD2. The CDR3 loop spans 16 amino acids. CDR1 and CDR2 from the germline V gene are SGHVS and FQNEAQ. The trim removed 6 bases at V and 6 bases at J, leaving 11 bases unmatched. This CDR3 reads CASSPLTSGSLKTQYF. The CDR3 nucleotides read TGTGCCAGCAGTCCACTGACTAGCGGGAGCTTGAAGACCCAGTACTTC. Supplemented by reference TRBV7-8 and TRBJ2-5, the full variable domain reads GAGVSQSPRYKVAKRGQDVALRCDPISGHVSLFWYQQALGQGPEFLTYFQNEAQLDKSGLPSDRFFAERPEGSVSTLKIQRTQQEDSAVYLCASSPLTSGSLKTQYFGPGTRLLVL.

This clonotype came up many times. The gene calls are TRBV2 and TRBJ1-1; 9 nucleotides agree with TRBD1. The length of the CDR3 is 17 residues. The J segment lost 0 bases and the V segment lost 3 bases, leaving 8 bases of the junction unmatched. Germline values: CDR1 SNHLY, CDR2 FYNNEI. CDR3 nucleotide sequence: TGTGCCAGCAGTGACCCGGGACAGGGCGGCATGAACACTGAAGCTTTCTTT. Protein sequence: CASSDPGQGGMNTEAFF. Full variable domain (rest looked up from reference TRBV2 and TRBJ1-1): EPEVTQTPSHQVTQMGQEVILRCVPISNHLYFYWYRQILGQKVEFLVSFYNNEISEKSEIFDDQFSVERPDGSNFTLKIRSTKLEDSAMYFCASSDPGQGGMNTEAFFGQGTRLTVV.

There are many counts of this clonotype. The V and J genes are TRBV2 and TRBJ2-1, with TRBD2 identical over 8 bases. CDR3 length: 12 residues. V lost 6 bases to trimming and J lost 8 bases; unmatched junction nucleotides: 3. Germline V gene lookup returns CDR1 SNHLY and CDR2 FYNNEI. Here the CDR3 DNA reads TGTGCCAGCAGCCGGCGGGGGGATGAGCAGTTCTTC. Protein sequence: CASSRRGDEQFF.

The chain uses TRBV15 and TRBJ2-3; possibly TRBD2 for D (5 bases). The V and J ends lost 0 bases and 4 bases respectively, with 11 bases between them. CDR3 length: 15 amino acids. Germline V CDR1 and CDR2: LNHNV, YYDKDF (reference sequence). The CDR3 protein is CATSRDGSWSDTQYF. The CDR3 DNA is TGTGCCACCAGCAGAGATGGGAGTTGGTCAGATACGCAGTATTTT.

This clonotype was counted a single time. This could be a read error, since a much larger clone is one nucleotide away. The chain combines TRBV12-3 or TRBV12-4 with TRBJ2-5; a possible D gene is TRBD2 (5 bases). The J call is doubtful: the DNA matches TRBJ2-4 better. The CDR3 is made up of 15 amino acids. For the CDR3, the DNA is TGTGCCAGCAGTTCGCGCCCCCCAATCGGGATCATTCAGTACTTC. The encoded protein is CASSSRPPIGIIQYF.

The sample holds many counts of this clonotype. The rearrangement uses TRBV16 and TRBJ2-7, with D perhaps TRBD2 (5 bases). V was trimmed by 4 bases and J by 5 bases, leaving 12 bases between them. CDR1 is KGHSY and CDR2 is FQNENV in the germline V gene. The CDR3 has 13 residues. The CDR3 reads CASSLERVNEQYF. In DNA, the CDR3 is TGTGCCAGCAGCCTGGAGAGGGTCAACGAGCAGTACTTC.

Details on this clonotype: A much larger clone lies one base from this, so it may be a read error. Here the CDR3 DNA reads TGTGCCAGCAGCCGTTTATCGGACCAAAACTATGGCTACACCTTC. Encoded protein: CASSRLSDQNYGYTF. This chain links TRBV5-6 with TRBJ1-2; D is uncertain. The CDR3 totals 15 residues. Looked up from germline, CDR1 is SGHDT and CDR2 is YYEEEE. V lost 4 bases, J lost 2 bases, and 15 bases lay in between.

This clonotype has more than one count but fewer than ten. The gene calls are TRBV4-1 and TRBJ1-5, with 7 bases lining up with TRBD1. Germline values: CDR1 MGHRA, CDR2 YSYEKL. V was pared by 1 base and J by 3 bases, with 3 bases of the junction left unmatched. The CDR3 contains 15 residues. The chain's CDR3 is CASSQVDRANQPQHF. The CDR3 nucleotides read TGCGCCAGCAGCCAAGTCGACAGGGCCAATCAGCCCCAGCATTTT.

This clonotype was picked up many times. The rearrangement joins TRBV2 to TRBJ2-1, with TRBD2 matching over 9 bases. V shed 2 bases and J 7 bases; nucleotides not matched to a gene: 12. Per the germline V gene, CDR1 is SNHLY and CDR2 is FYNNEI. This CDR3 region has 17 residues. The DNA for the CDR3 is TGTGCCAGCAGTGAATCGTGGACTAGCGTACGAGTTAATGAGCAGTTCTTC. It codes for CASSESWTSVRVNEQFF.

This clonotype was detected a few times. The V gene is TRBV15, the J gene TRBJ2-3; D may be TRBD2 (6 bases). Trimming cost V 1 base and J 10 bases, with 12 bases left between them. CDR1 and CDR2 from the germline V gene are LNHNV and YYDKDF (reference sequence). CDR3 length: 13 residues. In nucleotides, the CDR3 is TGTGCCACCAGCAGAGGGACTAAGCATGCGCAGTATTTT. The encoded protein is CATSRGTKHAQYF.

This clonotype was observed at least ten times. The chain joins TRBV29-1 to TRBJ2-1; TRBD2 matches 8 bases. The trim removed 7 bases at V and 5 bases at J, leaving 7 bases unmatched. Germline V gives CDR1 SQVTM, CDR2 ANQGSEA. The CDR3 has 13 amino acids. Written as DNA, the CDR3 is TGCAGCGGGACCGGGACTAGAGACAATGAGCAGTTCTTC. Protein: CSGTGTRDNEQFF.

This clonotype showed up many times. CDR3 in amino acids: CATSDPRGTSGGANEQFF. CDR3 nucleotides: TGTGCCACCAGTGATCCCCGGGGGACTAGCGGGGGGGCCAATGAGCAGTTCTTC. The chain combines TRBV24-1 with TRBJ2-1; TRBD2 agrees at 16 bases. Germline loops: CDR1 KGHDR, CDR2 SFDVKD. V lost 3 bases and J lost 6; bases outside the gene matches: 7. The CDR3 length is 18 residues.

Note on this clonotype: Since a much larger clone is just one base distant, this may be a read error. The chain combines TRBV11-2 with TRBJ2-1; no definite D call. In germline, CDR1 is SGHAT, CDR2 FQNNGV. This CDR3 has 16 amino acids. The CDR3 sequence: CASSLDGVAVYDEQFF. The CDR3 DNA sequence: TGTGCCAGCAGCTTAGATGGAGTAGCAGTCTACGATGAGCAGTTCTTC. Full variable domain (missing parts from reference TRBV11-2 and TRBJ2-1): EAGVAQSPRYKIIEKRQSVAFWCNPISGHATLYWYQQILGQGPKLLIQFQNNGVVDDSQLPKDRFSAERLKGVDSTLKIQPAKLEDSAVYLCASSLDGVAVYDEQFFGPGTRLTVL.

The chain uses TRBV4-3 and TRBJ1-1, with D unresolved. Germline lookup yields CDR1 LGHNA and CDR2 YSLEER. Between the trimmed V and J ends, which lost 0 bases and 10 bases, there was a span of 12 bases. This CDR3 spans 13 amino acids. The CDR3, as DNA: TGCGCCAGCAGCCAAGATCATGGTTTGTTAGCTTTCTTT. As protein: CASSQDHGLLAFF.